The 13 T cell receptor beta chains below all came from one sample that was sequenced in a study of control samples from healthy donors and cancer patients. Method: immunoSEQ multiplex PCR; TCRdb's copy keeps in-frame clones and lacks some. The sample yields approximately 100,000 clones, about 89% seen once. The sequencing input was blood. These receptor sequences come from a man aged 25 to 40 in good health.

This chain joins TRBV3-1 (or the pseudogene TRBV3-2) and TRBJ1-1; TRBD1 is a possible D gene (5 bases). V was clipped by 3 bases and J by 1 base, with 12 bases between them. The CDR3 runs 15 residues. The germline V gene has CDR1 LGHDT and CDR2 YNNKEL (reference sequence). CDR3 sequence: CASSHASTGNTEAFF. The DNA for the CDR3 is TGTGCCAGCAGCCACGCTTCTACAGGGAACACTGAAGCTTTCTTT.

The chain uses TRBV6-4 and TRBJ1-2; perhaps TRBD1 as D (5 bases). The CDR3 runs 13 residues. The germline V gene encodes CDR1 MRHNA and CDR2 SNTAGT. The V gene lost 6 bases and the J gene lost 4 bases, with 12 bases spanning the gap. CDR3 nucleotides: TGTGCCAGCAGCCCGACAGTTGGCTATGGCTACACCTTC. It yields the protein CASSPTVGYGYTF.

The V call is TRBV7-2, the J call TRBJ2-3; 13 bases are shared with TRBD2. V was pared by 5 bases and J by 6 bases, with 5 bases of the junction left unmatched. Germline V CDR1 and CDR2: SGHTA, FQGNSA. This CDR3 has 15 amino acids. In DNA, the CDR3 is TGTGCCAGCAGCCCGACTAGCGGGAGGTCGGATACGCAGTATTTT. Protein product: CASSPTSGRSDTQYF.

This clone was observed once. The V gene is TRBV2, the J gene TRBJ2-1; a weak D match, TRBD1 (5 bases). The germline V gene has CDR1 SNHLY and CDR2 FYNNEI. The germline V and J ends were trimmed by 4 bases and 1 base, with 14 bases remaining between them. This CDR3 has 16 amino acids. CDR3 sequence: CASSVFAGNSYNEQFF. The CDR3 nucleotides read TGTGCCAGCAGTGTTTTCGCAGGGAATTCCTACAATGAGCAGTTCTTC.

The V gene is TRBV4-1, the J gene TRBJ1-1; TRBD1 agrees at 7 bases. After removal of 6 bases from V and 2 bases from J, the junction contained 3 bases not matched to a gene. CDR3 length equals 13 residues. Germline V gives CDR1 MGHRA, CDR2 YSYEKL. The CDR3 region is CASRRQGNTEAFF. DNA for the CDR3: TGCGCCAGCAGACGACAGGGTAACACTGAAGCTTTCTTT.

The rearrangement links TRBV9 to TRBJ2-1, with a possible D match to TRBD1 (6 bases). V was trimmed by 4 bases and J by 5 bases, leaving 13 bases between them. The germline V gene has CDR1 SGDLS and CDR2 YYNGEE. This CDR3 comprises 14 residues. CDR3: CASSPGQRDNEQFF. The CDR3, as DNA: TGTGCCAGCAGCCCCGGACAGCGAGACAATGAGCAGTTCTTC. Complete variable domain (other parts from reference TRBV9 and TRBJ2-1): DSGVTQTPKHLITATGQRVTLRCSPRSGDLSVYWYQQSLDQGLQFLIQYYNGEERAKGNILERFSAQQFPDLHSELNLSSLELGDSALYFCASSPGQRDNEQFFGPGTRLTVL.

The chain combines TRBV5-1 with TRBJ2-7, with D possibly TRBD2 on 6 matching bases. Germline CDR1 is SGHRS and CDR2 is YFSETQ. This CDR3 contains 15 residues. Trimming shortened V by 0 bases and J by 3 bases, and 13 bases separated the two germline ends. CDR3 DNA sequence: TGCGCCAGCAGCTTGGCCCTGGGACTTCACTACGAGCAGTACTTC. This gives the protein CASSLALGLHYEQYF.

The V call is TRBV15, the J call TRBJ2-3; TRBD1 might be the D (5 bases). With 2 bases removed from V and 2 bases from J, the gap between germline ends came to 8 bases. The germline CDR1 and CDR2 sequences are LNHNV and YYDKDF (reference sequence). The CDR3 contains 14 residues. In DNA, the CDR3 is TGTGCCACCAGCAGACAGGGCTACACAGATACGCAGTATTTT. Translating it yields CATSRQGYTDTQYF.

V is TRBV5-6 and J is TRBJ1-2; 7 nucleotides agree with TRBD1. The CDR3 is made up of 15 amino acids. Germline values: CDR1 SGHDT, CDR2 YYEEEE. Unmatched junction bases numbered 9, after V lost 1 base and J lost 6 bases. Here the CDR3 reads CASSLFGDRTHGYTF. The DNA of the CDR3 is TGTGCCAGCAGCTTGTTTGGGGACAGAACCCATGGCTACACCTTC.

The chain has TRBV6-5 and TRBJ1-2; D remains unclear. The germline V gene has CDR1 MNHEY and CDR2 SVGAGI. Trimming cost V 2 bases and J 4 bases, with 11 bases left between them. This CDR3 contains 14 residues. The CDR3 here is CASSYRDGPYGYTF. In DNA, the CDR3 is TGTGCCAGCAGTTACCGCGACGGACCCTATGGCTACACCTTC.

This chain links TRBV21-1 with TRBJ1-6. TRBV21-1 is shown as a pseudogene. The CDR3 covers 15 residues. The CDR3 protein is CAEGGGGQKNSPLHF. In DNA form, the CDR3 reads TGTGCCGAAGGGGGAGGGGGACAGAAAAATTCACCCCTCCACTTT.

In its sample, this clone was seen once. This sequence joins TRBV15 and TRBJ2-7; tentatively, D is TRBD1 or TRBD2 (6 bases each). V shed 1 base and J shed 3 bases, with 13 bases lying between them. The CDR3 extends over 15 amino acids. Looked up from germline, CDR1 is LNHNV and CDR2 is YYDKDF (reference sequence). CDR3 residues: CATSRGGGRSYEQYF. The CDR3 coding sequence is TGTGCCACCAGCAGAGGTGGGGGGCGAAGCTACGAGCAGTACTTC. Full variable domain (outside the CDR3, taken from reference TRBV15 and TRBJ2-7): DAMVIQNPRYQVTQFGKPVTLSCSQTLNHNVMYWYQQKSSQAPKLLFHYYDKDFNNEADTPDNFQSRRPNTSFCFLDIRSPGLGDTAMYLCATSRGGGRSYEQYFGPGTRLTVT.

V gene TRBV27 combines with J gene TRBJ1-2, with D possibly being TRBD1 (5 bases). The germline V gene has CDR1 MNHEY and CDR2 SMNVEV (reference sequence). Between the trimmed V and J ends, which lost 6 bases and 1 base, there was a span of 12 bases. The CDR3 length is 14 residues. In DNA form, the CDR3 reads TGTGCCAGCAGGATGGACATAGATAACTATGGCTACACCTTC. Residues: CASRMDIDNYGYTF.